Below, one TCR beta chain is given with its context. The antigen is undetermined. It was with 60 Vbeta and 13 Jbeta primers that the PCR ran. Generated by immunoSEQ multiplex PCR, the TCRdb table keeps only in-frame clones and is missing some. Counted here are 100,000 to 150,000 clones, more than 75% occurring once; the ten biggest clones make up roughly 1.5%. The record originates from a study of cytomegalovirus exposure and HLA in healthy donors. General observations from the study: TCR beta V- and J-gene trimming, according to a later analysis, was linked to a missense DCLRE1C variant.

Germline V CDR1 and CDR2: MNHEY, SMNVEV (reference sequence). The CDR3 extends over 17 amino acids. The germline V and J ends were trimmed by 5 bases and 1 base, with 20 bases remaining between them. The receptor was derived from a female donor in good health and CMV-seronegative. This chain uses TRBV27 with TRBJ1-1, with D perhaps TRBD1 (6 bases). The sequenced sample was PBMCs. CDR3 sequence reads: CASSPIPIRGRNTEAFF. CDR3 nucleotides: TGTGCCAGCAGTCCTATCCCCATCAGGGGTCGGAACACTGAAGCTTTCTTT.